The following is a T cell receptor (beta chain) sequence with its context. Its antigen remains undetermined. No base quality values were provided; no much bigger clone lies one nucleotide off. This sample was taken from a study of T cell responses to AZD1222 COVID-19 vaccine (dated by TCRdb to the early 2020s). For the wider study: AZD1222 recipients given second doses at about 4 weeks or at about 12 weeks were pooled, since spike-specific TCR depth and breadth were not found to differ between the two schedules. Trial participants were enrolled by age into 18-55, 56-69 and 70-plus year subgroups, with roughly 160, 29 and 62 TCR-sequenced participants respectively. TCR sequencing covered 230 to 250 trial participants: about 210 given two doses of AZD1222 and about 26 given two doses of MenACWY control vaccine. Broad study findings and their caveats: Most participants were white British and females outnumbered males, and the authors suggested that clonal diversity may have been underestimated. Conclusions about previously exposed vaccinees are limited, since just five or six AZD1222 recipients were seropositive for SARS-CoV-2 at baseline. Nearly half of unique spike-specific TCRs reportedly recognized epitopes outside regions mutated in the B.1.351 and B.1.1.7 variants. No day 14 peak-response samples were available, so repertoires were characterized only after the peak T cell response. A significant rise in spike-specific TCR breadth and depth was observed after two AZD1222 doses relative to day 0 and relative to MenACWY recipients. CD4 TCRs associated with the vaccine covered the entire spike protein, and the dominant responses were in regions 160-218 and 743-854. In the small 56-69-year group, the increase in depth fell short of significance, most likely because of low power.

The CDR3 regions of human TCRbeta chains were subjected to immunosequencing. Regarding the original processing steps: Repertoire TCRs were matched against a reference library of SARS-CoV-2-specific TCRs generated with the MIRA antigen-specificity platform. Breadth was defined as the fraction of unique TCRs that were SARS-CoV-2-associated. Depth was defined as the fraction of total T cells that were SARS-CoV-2-associated. Using the MIRA data, each spike-specific TCR was mapped to the spike region that the TCR reacts to and placed in a CD4 or CD8 class. Log10-transformed breadth and depth values were compared by one-way ANOVA with Sidak's multiple comparisons tests. The table comes from immuneACCESS by way of TCRdb, which keeps in-frame sequences with V and J called. Part of the clones is missing from these tables; in studies checked, under half for an unresolved V gene and the rest for unknown reasons. That table supplies the V and J calls and clone size; D and trimming were determined from the DNA. This sample is represented by more than 85,000 clones; 87% of them were singletons. About 3% of the sample is held by the ten biggest clonotypes.

The label giving this sample's time point can be read as: baseline before first vaccination. The vaccinee samples were drawn from two UK trials, COV001 and COV002, one of which was a single-blind randomized controlled phase 2/3 trial testing AZD1222 (ChAdOx1 nCoV-19) in healthy adults. For TCRbeta chain sequencing, PBMC samples were collected from trial participants at day 0 and at day 28 after the second dose. CDR1 and CDR2 were assigned from the germline V gene (reference sequence) as SGHNT and YYREEE. V and J lose 5 bases and 3 bases, and a span of 11 bases separates them. CDR3 length: 13 amino acids, cysteine to phenylalanine. The read is trimmed to its CDR3 DNA, 39 bases read in frame from base 1.

The rearranged segments are TRBV5-4 and TRBJ2-5; the D match is possibly TRBD1 or TRBD2, with 5 bases aligned in each. This TCR came from an adult in good health. The starting material was peripheral blood, obtained on day 0 of AZD1222 vaccination. The encoded CDR3 is CASRSGAEETQYF. The DNA sequence is given as TGTGCCAGCAGGTCCGGGGCAGAAGAGACCCAGTACTTC.